The rows below give T cell receptor beta chains drawn from one sample of a study of control samples from healthy donors and cancer patients. The repertoire was sequenced with immunoSEQ multiplex PCR; TCRdb's copy has only in-frame clones and lacks some. The sample includes 100,000 to 150,000 clones, approximately 84% seen only once; the top ten take roughly 1.9%. The source material was blood. These TCRs come from a man younger than 35 in good health. Both conserved end residues are part of each CDR3. D genes are given only for firm matches. Only some rows state a clone size, as once, few, many or a class for expanded clones.

j_call | clone_size | v_call | d_call | cdr3_nt | cdr3_aa
TRBJ1-4 | - | TRBV27 | - | TGTGCCAGCAAACTCACCGGGACATTGAATGAAAAACTGTTTTTT | CASKLTGTLNEKLFF
TRBJ2-3 | - | TRBV30 | - | TGTGCCTGGAGTGAGGCGGGATATTCTAGCACAGATACGCAGTATTTT | CAWSEAGYSSTDTQYF
TRBJ2-3 | - | TRBV24-1 | TRBD1 | TGTGCCACCAGTGTGGGACAGGGATTCACAGATACGCAGTATTTT | CATSVGQGFTDTQYF
TRBJ1-2 | - | TRBV10-1 | - | TGCGCCAGCAGTGCAGGCGGCACTAACTATGGCTACACCTTC | CASSAGGTNYGYTF
TRBJ1-5 | - | TRBV28 | - | TGTGCCAGCAGTTCCCAGCCCCAGCATTTT | CASSSQPQHF
TRBJ1-1 | - | TRBV7-9 | - | TGTGCCAGCAGCTTAGCCAGGTGGGGTAACACTGAAGCTTTCTTT | CASSLARWGNTEAFF
TRBJ1-3 | - | TRBV24-1 | - | TGTGCCACCAGTGATCCCGGAAACACCATATATTTT | CATSDPGNTIYF
TRBJ1-2 | - | TRBV19 | TRBD1 | TGTGCCAGTAGTGTGAGACAGGGGGCTGATAACTATGGCTACACCTTC | CASSVRQGADNYGYTF
TRBJ1-2 | - | TRBV19 | TRBD1 | TGTGCCAGTAATGACAGGGAGTATGGCTACACCTTC | CASNDREYGYTF
TRBJ1-1 | - | TRBV11-2 | - | TGTGCCAGCAGCTTTCAGGAGAACACTGAAGCTTTCTTT | CASSFQENTEAFF
TRBJ1-5 | - | TRBV5-5 | - | TGTGCCAGCAGCCCGGACCTTTATAGCAATCAGCCCCAGCATTTT | CASSPDLYSNQPQHF
TRBJ2-3 | - | TRBV11-3 | - | TGTGCCAGCAGCGACAGGACAGATACGCAGTATTTT | CASSDRTDTQYF
TRBJ1-4 | - | TRBV5-1 | - | TGCGCCAGCAGCCCTGAAAAGCGGGCTAATGAAAAACTGTTTTTT | CASSPEKRANEKLFF
TRBJ1-1 | - | TRBV10-3 | TRBD1 | TGTGCCATCAGTACAGGGGAGTACACTGAAGCTTTCTTT | CAISTGEYTEAFF
TRBJ2-7 | - | TRBV5-4 | TRBD2 | TGTGCCAGCGGTCTAGCGGGAAGGTCCTACGAGCAGTACTTC | CASGLAGRSYEQYF
TRBJ2-1 | - | TRBV9 | - | TGTGCCAGCAGCTATGATGAGGATGAGCAGTTCTTC | CASSYDEDEQFF
TRBJ1-2 | once | TRBV30 | - | TGTGCCTGGAGTCATGCCGGGACCGGCTATGGCTACACCTTC | CAWSHAGTGYGYTF
TRBJ2-7 | - | TRBV7-2 | - | TGTGCCAGCAGCTTAGGGGGAGGGGACAGTAAAGGCTACGAGCAGTACTTC | CASSLGGGDSKGYEQYF
TRBJ1-4 | - | TRBV7-3 | - | TGTGCCAGCAGCCTCCTACTCAGGGCGGCTAATGAAAAACTGTTTTTT | CASSLLLRAANEKLFF